This T cell receptor beta chain was identified during a study of blood T cells in healthy people across ages. Individuals who donated were healthy Caucasians from Russia aged roughly 6 to 100. Each sample used at least 6 million PBMCs. CDR3 size: 14 residues. Germline assignment: CDR1 SQVTM and CDR2 ANQGSEA. J lost 13 bases, V lost 3 bases, and 10 bases had no gene match. This clonotype occurred a few times. Sample-barcoded 5' priming and a J-beta primer mix drove a second PCR of 7 to 11 cycles. TCRdb processed the 5' RACE reads anew with MiXCR; each CDR3 protein has one entry. The sample lists some 1.8 million distinct CDR3 sequences; 30% to 40% were seen once.

Sequencing was done on a sample of blood. The clonotype comes from a human donor in good health. The chain recombines TRBV29-1 with TRBJ2-4, with 12 bases that match TRBD2. CDR3 in DNA: TGCAGCGTTGAGACTAGCGGGGGCTTCAATGAGCAGTACTTC. The encoded protein is CSVETSGGFNEQYF.